This T cell receptor beta chain is drawn from a study of technical replicates of blood from several donors. The germline V gene has CDR1 SGHRS and CDR2 YFSETQ. The CDR3 runs 15 residues. J gave up 5 bases and V 4 bases, and 8 bases lay outside the gene matches. Here immunoSEQ multiplex PCR was the method, and the copy in TCRdb shows in-frame clones only, minus some. Among about 84,000 clones listed, 97% were seen once. The sample comprised T cells isolated from PBMCs. This sequence originates from a human donor in good health. The V gene is TRBV5-1, the J gene TRBJ2-5, with 10 bases identical to TRBD2. The CDR3 reads CASSPGLASGETQYF. The CDR3 nucleotides read TGCGCCAGCAGCCCGGGACTAGCGTCCGGGGAGACCCAGTACTTC.